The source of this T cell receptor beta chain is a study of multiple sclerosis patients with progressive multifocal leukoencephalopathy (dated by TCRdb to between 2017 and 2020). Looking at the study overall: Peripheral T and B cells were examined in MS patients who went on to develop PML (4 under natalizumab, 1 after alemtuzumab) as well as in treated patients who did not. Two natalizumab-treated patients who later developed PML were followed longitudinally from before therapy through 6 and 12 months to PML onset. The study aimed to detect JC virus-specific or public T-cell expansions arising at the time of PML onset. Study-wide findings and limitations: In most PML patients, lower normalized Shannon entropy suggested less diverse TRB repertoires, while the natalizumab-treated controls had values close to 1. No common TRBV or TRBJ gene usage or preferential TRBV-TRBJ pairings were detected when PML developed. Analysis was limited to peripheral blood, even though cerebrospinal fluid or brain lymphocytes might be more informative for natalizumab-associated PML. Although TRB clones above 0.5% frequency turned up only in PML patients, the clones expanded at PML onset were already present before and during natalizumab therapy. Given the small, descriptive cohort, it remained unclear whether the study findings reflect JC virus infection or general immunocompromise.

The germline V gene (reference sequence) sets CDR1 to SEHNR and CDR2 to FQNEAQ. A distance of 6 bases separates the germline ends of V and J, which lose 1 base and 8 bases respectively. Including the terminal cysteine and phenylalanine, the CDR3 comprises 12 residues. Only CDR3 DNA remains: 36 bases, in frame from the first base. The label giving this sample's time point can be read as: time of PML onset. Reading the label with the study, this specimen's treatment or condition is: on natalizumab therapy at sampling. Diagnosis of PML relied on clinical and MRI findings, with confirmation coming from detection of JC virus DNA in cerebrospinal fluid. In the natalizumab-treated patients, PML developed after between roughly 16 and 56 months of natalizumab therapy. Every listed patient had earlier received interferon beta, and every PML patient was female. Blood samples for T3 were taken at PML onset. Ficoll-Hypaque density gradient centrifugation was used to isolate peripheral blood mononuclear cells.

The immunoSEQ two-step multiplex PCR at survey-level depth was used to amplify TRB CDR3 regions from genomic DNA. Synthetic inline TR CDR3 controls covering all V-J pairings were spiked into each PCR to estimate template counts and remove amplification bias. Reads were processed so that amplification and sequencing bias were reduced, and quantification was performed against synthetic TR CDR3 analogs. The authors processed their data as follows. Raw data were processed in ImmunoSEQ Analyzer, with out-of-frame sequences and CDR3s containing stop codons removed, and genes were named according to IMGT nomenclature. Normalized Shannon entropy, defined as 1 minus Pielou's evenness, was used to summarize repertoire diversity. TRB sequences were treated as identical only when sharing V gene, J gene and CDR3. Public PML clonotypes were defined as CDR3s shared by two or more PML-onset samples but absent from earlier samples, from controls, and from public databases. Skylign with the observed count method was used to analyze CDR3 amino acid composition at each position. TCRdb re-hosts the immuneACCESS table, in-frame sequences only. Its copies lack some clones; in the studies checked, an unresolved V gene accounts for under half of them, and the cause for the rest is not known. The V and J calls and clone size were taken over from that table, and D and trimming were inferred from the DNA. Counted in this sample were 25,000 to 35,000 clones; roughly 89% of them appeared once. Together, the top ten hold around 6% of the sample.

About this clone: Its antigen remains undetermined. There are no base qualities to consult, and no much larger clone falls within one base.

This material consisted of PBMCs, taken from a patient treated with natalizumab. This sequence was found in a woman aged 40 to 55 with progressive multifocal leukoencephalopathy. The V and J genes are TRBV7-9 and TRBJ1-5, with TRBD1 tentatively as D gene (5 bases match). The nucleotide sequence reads TGTGCCAGCAGCTTAGGAGGGGAGCCCCAGCATTTT. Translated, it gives CASSLGGEPQHF. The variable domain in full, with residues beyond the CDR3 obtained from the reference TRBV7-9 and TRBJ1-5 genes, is DTGVSQNPRHKITKRGQNVTFRCDPISEHNRLYWYRQTLGQGPEFLTYFQNEAQLEKSRLLSDRFSAERPKGSFSTLEIQRTEQGDSAMYLCASSLGGEPQHFGDGTRLSIL.